This passage covers 23 T cell receptor beta chains from one sample sequenced in a study of shared clonotypes between healthy human individuals. Sequencing used immunoSEQ multiplex PCR; TCRdb keeps in-frame clones, though not all of them. The data hold roughly 1,500,000 clones, with about 98% observed a single time. Material for sequencing was naive CD4+ T cells sorted from blood. Sample subset: CD45RA+ positively selected. The source of these receptors is a man aged 30 to 39 in good health.

This CDR3 reads CASSGFGTSSNQPQHF. Here the CDR3 DNA reads TGTGCCAGCAGTGGGTTTGGGACATCGAGCAATCAGCCCCAGCATTTT. This chain connects TRBV28 to TRBJ1-5, with D tentatively TRBD1 (6 bases). The germline CDR1 and CDR2 sequences are MDHEN and SYDVKM. V was clipped by 5 bases and J by 1 base, with 15 bases between them. The CDR3 has 16 amino acids.

The chain employs TRBV25-1 and TRBJ1-4; maybe TRBD1 (5 bases). The CDR3 totals 16 residues. Germline CDR1 MGHDK, CDR2 SYGVNS. V was pared by 5 bases and J by 0 bases, with 13 bases between. CDR3 in amino acids: CASSKGTAATNEKLFF. In nucleotides, the CDR3 is TGTGCCAGCAGTAAGGGGACGGCTGCAACTAATGAAAAACTGTTTTTT.

On this clone itself: A read error may produce the germline difference seen at one junction end. V gene TRBV7-7 combines with J gene TRBJ1-1; D uncertain. CDR3 size: 13 residues. The germline CDR1 and CDR2 sequences are SSHAT and FNYEAQ (reference sequence). The chain's CDR3 is CASSRGVNTEAFF. Here the CDR3 DNA reads TGTGCTAGCAGCCGCGGGGTGAACACTGAAGCTTTCTTT.

This clone has only one observation. Here the CDR3 DNA reads TGTGCCAGCAGCTTGGGGACAGGGGGCCAGGAGACCCAGTACTTC. Protein product: CASSLGTGGQETQYF. The V call is TRBV5-8, the J call TRBJ2-5; the match to TRBD1 covers 11 bases. The germline CDR1 and CDR2 sequences are SGHTS and YDEGEE. The J segment lost 5 bases and the V segment lost 0 bases, leaving 3 bases of the junction unmatched. The CDR3 covers 15 residues.

This CDR3 is CASSLRAKTSGNTIYF. The DNA of the CDR3 is TGTGCCAGCTCACTTCGGGCCAAGACCTCTGGAAACACCATATATTTT. The V call is TRBV18, the J call TRBJ1-3; D is uncertain. With 4 bases removed from V and 0 bases from J, the gap between germline ends came to 13 bases. Per the germline V gene, CDR1 is KGHSH and CDR2 is LQKENI. CDR3 length: 16 residues. Full variable domain (missing parts from reference TRBV18 and TRBJ1-3): NAGVMQNPRHLVRRRGQEARLRCSPMKGHSHVYWYRQLPEEGLKFMVYLQKENIIDESGMPKERFSAEFPKEGPSILRIQQVVRGDSAAYFCASSLRAKTSGNTIYFGEGSWLTVV.

V is TRBV28 and J is TRBJ2-7; D unresolved. The CDR3 covers 12 residues. The germline V gene has CDR1 MDHEN and CDR2 SYDVKM. With 3 bases removed from V and 3 bases from J, the gap between germline ends came to 6 bases. CDR3 sequence: CASSFEVYEQYF. CDR3 coding DNA: TGTGCCAGCAGTTTCGAGGTCTACGAGCAGTACTTC.

The chain couples TRBV6-1 to TRBJ2-7, with D unclear. The CDR3 length is 14 residues. Germline CDR1 is MNHNS and CDR2 is SASEGT. The germline V and J ends were trimmed by 6 bases and 1 base, with 13 bases remaining between them. CDR3 loop: CASRIARASYEQYF. In DNA form, the CDR3 reads TGTGCCAGCAGGATCGCGAGAGCTTCCTACGAGCAGTACTTC.

The genes are TRBV7-2 and TRBJ2-5; tentative D call: TRBD1 (5 bases). Trimming pared 5 bases from V and 5 bases from J, leaving 15 bases between. Per germline, CDR1 SGHTA and CDR2 FQGNSA. The CDR3 loop spans 14 amino acids. The CDR3 DNA follows: TGTGCCAGCAGCCCCCAGGGTTCCAGGGAGACCCAGTACTTC. The encoded protein is CASSPQGSRETQYF.

The chain employs TRBV9 and TRBJ1-1; D is unresolved. This CDR3 has 13 amino acids. The germline gives CDR1 SGDLS, CDR2 YYNGEE. Trimming shortened V by 0 bases and J by 1 base, and 4 bases separated the two germline ends. The DNA for the CDR3 is TGTGCCAGCAGCGTAGTGTGGAACACTGAAGCTTTCTTT. Protein sequence: CASSVVWNTEAFF.

V is TRBV5-1 and J is TRBJ1-1; 7 positions agree with TRBD1. The germline V gene has CDR1 SGHRS and CDR2 YFSETQ. V dropped 6 bases and J dropped 0; count of bases not matched to a gene: 11. This CDR3 has 16 amino acids. For the CDR3, the DNA is TGCGCCAGCACCACCGGGACAGCTGATATGAACACTGAAGCTTTCTTT. This gives the protein CASTTGTADMNTEAFF.

Written as DNA, the CDR3 is TGTGCCAGCAGCTGGAATCCAGGGGCTCGTTCTAATGAAAAACTGTTTTTT. It encodes CASSWNPGARSNEKLFF. V usage is TRBV5-8 and J usage is TRBJ1-4; TRBD1 is a possible D gene (6 bases). There are 17 residues in the CDR3. CDR1 and CDR2 from the germline V gene are SGHTS and YDEGEE. V lost 3 bases, J lost 3 bases, and 18 bases lay in between.

A single count supports this clone. This chain links TRBV11-2 with TRBJ2-7; the match to TRBD2 covers 8 bases. The CDR3 sequence is 15 residues long. Germline V lookup: CDR1 SGHAT, CDR2 FQNNGV. The J segment lost 3 bases and the V segment lost 5 bases, leaving 9 bases of the junction unmatched. The CDR3 loop is CASSQIVGLDYEQYF. CDR3 coding DNA: TGTGCCAGCAGCCAGATTGTGGGACTAGACTACGAGCAGTACTTC.

To note about this clone: Other DNA variants within this sample encode the same CDR3. This chain links TRBV28 with TRBJ1-2; D is uncertain. CDR3 length: 12 residues. Per the germline V gene, CDR1 is MDHEN and CDR2 is SYDVKM. V lost 5 bases and J lost 5, with 9 bases in between. The DNA of the CDR3 is TGTGCCAGCAGTCCCGGGCCTTATGGCTACACCTTC. Its protein product is CASSPGPYGYTF.

The chain joins TRBV12-5 to TRBJ1-2; D is unclear. V was cut by 0 bases and J by 5 bases, with 7 bases left in between. The CDR3 extends over 13 amino acids. Germline CDR1 LGHNT, CDR2 FRNRAP. CDR3 region: CASGLVLRYGYTF. The CDR3 bases are TGTGCTAGTGGTTTGGTCCTTCGATATGGCTACACCTTC. Supplemented by reference TRBV12-5 and TRBJ1-2, the full variable domain reads DARVTQTPRHKVTEMGQEVTMRCQPILGHNTVFWYRQTMMQGLELLAYFRNRAPLDDSGMPKDRFSAEMPDATLATLKIQPSEPRDSAVYFCASGLVLRYGYTFGSGTRLTVV.

The rearrangement joins TRBV5-1 to TRBJ2-7; D may be TRBD2 (5 bases). The CDR3 totals 15 residues. Trimming cost V 2 bases and J 6 bases, with 18 bases left between them. Germline CDR1 is SGHRS and CDR2 is YFSETQ. CDR3 protein: CASSFLGRGDSEQYF. CDR3 bases: TGCGCCAGCAGCTTTTTAGGCCGGGGAGATTCCGAGCAGTACTTC.

This clone was detected only once. This rearrangement joins TRBV15 to TRBJ2-7; 7 nucleotides match TRBD1. V was pared by 1 base and J by 3 bases, with 6 bases of the junction left unmatched. Germline CDR1 is LNHNV and CDR2 is YYDKDF (reference sequence). This CDR3 contains 15 residues. The chain's CDR3 is CATSRGTGLSYEQYF. DNA for the CDR3: TGTGCCACCAGCAGAGGGACAGGCCTTAGCTACGAGCAGTACTTC.

The chain carries TRBV7-9 and TRBJ2-5; D unclear. V dropped 5 bases and J dropped 7 bases, with 8 bases sitting between them. The CDR3 contains 11 residues. Germline CDR1 SEHNR, CDR2 FQNEAQ (reference sequence). In DNA form, the CDR3 reads TGTGCCAGCAGCCCCTCCGGGACCCAGTACTTC. It specifies CASSPSGTQYF.

The V and J genes are TRBV5-1 and TRBJ1-1; tentative D call: TRBD1 (5 bases). V was pared by 0 bases and J by 5 bases, with 11 bases between. This CDR3 is 14 amino acids long. Looked up from germline, CDR1 is SGHRS and CDR2 is YFSETQ. The CDR3 region has the DNA TGCGCCAGCAGCTTGGGGACTTGGGGGACTGAAGCTTTCTTT. Its protein product is CASSLGTWGTEAFF.

The rearrangement links TRBV7-9 to TRBJ2-7, with 9 bases identical to TRBD1. Germline V gene sequence: CDR1 SEHNR, CDR2 FQNEAQ (reference sequence). CDR3 length: 14 amino acids. The junction had 3 bases not matched to a gene; V was cut back by 1 base and J by 5 bases. CDR3 sequence: CASSLGTGVDEQYF. CDR3 DNA sequence: TGTGCCAGCAGCTTAGGGACAGGGGTTGACGAGCAGTACTTC.

On this clone itself: Other DNA sequences in the sample encode the same CDR3. This chain links TRBV5-4 with TRBJ1-1, with D tentatively TRBD1 (5 bases). Germline assignment: CDR1 SGHNT and CDR2 YYREEE (reference sequence). The CDR3 length is 15 residues. Trimming stripped 0 bases from V and 0 bases from J, with 9 bases between. Written as DNA, the CDR3 is TGTGCCAGCAGCTTGGCGGCAGGGATGAACACTGAAGCTTTCTTT. It codes for CASSLAAGMNTEAFF.

Worth noting for this clone: Germline and junction disagree at one end, which may indicate a read error. The CDR3 bases are TGTGCCAGCAGCTACTCGAGGGTTAATAATGAAAAACTGTTTTTT. Translated: CASSYSRVNNEKLFF. This sequence joins TRBV6-6 and TRBJ1-4; D is unresolved. Germline V lookup: CDR1 MNHNY, CDR2 SVGAGI (reference sequence). The CDR3 runs 15 residues.

The chain carries TRBV15 and TRBJ2-3; 9 bases fit TRBD2. The V and J ends lost 0 bases and 0 bases, in that order; junction bases with no gene match: 7. This CDR3 has 18 amino acids. The germline V gene has CDR1 LNHNV and CDR2 YYDKDF (reference sequence). CDR3 amino acids: CATSRDPLAGISTDTQYF. In nucleotides, the CDR3 is TGTGCCACCAGCAGAGATCCGCTAGCGGGAATTAGCACAGATACGCAGTATTTT.

The DNA of the CDR3 is TGTGCCAGCTCGAAGGGAGACACTGAAGCTTTCTTT. This translates into CASSKGDTEAFF. The chain recombines TRBV18 with TRBJ1-1; no firm D call. The length of the CDR3 is 12 residues. The ends were cut back, 6 bases at V and 3 bases at J, with 8 bases in the middle. CDR1 is KGHSH, CDR2 LQKENI, per germline.